The rows below give T cell receptor beta chains drawn from one sample of a study of blood T cell repertoires in COVID-19. TCRdb keeps only in-frame clones here, not all; method: immunoSEQ multiplex PCR. The sample consists of tens of thousands of clones, 80% to 90% of them appearing once. Sequencing used peripheral blood. The receptor set was obtained from a man aged 50 or older with acute or convalescent COVID-19. CDR3s leave out the opening cysteine and the closing phenylalanine or tryptophan. Rows may omit the clone size; those that give it use once, few, many or a size class.

abundance: -
v_gene: TRBV19
CDR3aa: ASRSSSAGELF

abundance: -
v_gene: TRBV7-2
CDR3aa: ASSRVGTGGTEAF

abundance: -
v_gene: TRBV30
CDR3aa: AWSGLVATGNTIY

abundance: -
v_gene: TRBV5-1
CDR3aa: ASSLNRIDTQY

abundance: -
v_gene: TRBV7-3
CDR3aa: ASSRLAGFYNEQF

abundance: -
v_gene: TRBV9
CDR3aa: ASSAQMGSYNSPLH

abundance: -
v_gene: TRBV27
CDR3aa: ASSTLPRQANQPQH

abundance: once
v_gene: TRBV7-9
CDR3aa: ASSLERGNLRKEQF

abundance: -
v_gene: TRBV3-1/TRBV3-2
CDR3aa: ASSQVRYEQY

abundance: -
v_gene: TRBV5-4
CDR3aa: ASSTGTGRAYNEQF

abundance: -
v_gene: TRBV19
CDR3aa: ASSEGIGVQPQH

abundance: -
v_gene: TRBV9
CDR3aa: ASSTSGTSGQETQY

abundance: -
v_gene: TRBV4-2
CDR3aa: ASSQDQLVAF

abundance: -
v_gene: TRBV7-8
CDR3aa: ASSRTVNTEAF

abundance: -
v_gene: TRBV27
CDR3aa: ASSLGRQTTQY

abundance: once
v_gene: TRBV7-9
CDR3aa: ASKIGTGDSYEQY